These 5 T cell receptor beta chains were sequenced from one sample in a study of cytomegalovirus exposure and HLA in healthy donors. The PCR made use of 60 Vbeta and 13 Jbeta primers. The method was immunoSEQ multiplex PCR; TCRdb's version includes in-frame clones alone and lacks a portion of them. Of under 150,000 clones listed, roughly 80% are singletons. The sample taken for sequencing was PBMCs. All receptors come from a middle-aged woman in good health and CMV-seronegative.

The rearrangement joins TRBV10-3 to TRBJ2-2, with 7 bases matching TRBD2. The CDR3 is made up of 12 amino acids. Germline CDR1 reads ENHRY; CDR2 reads SYGVKD. The V and J ends lost 8 bases and 5 bases, in that order; junction bases with no gene match: 2. CDR3 protein: CAIQAGTGELFF. DNA for the CDR3: TGTGCCATCCAAGCGGGGACCGGGGAGCTGTTTTTT.

This clone was detected only once. The rearrangement links TRBV9 to TRBJ1-2; no clear D gene. Trimming removed 0 bases at V and 3 bases at J, with 12 bases between. The CDR3 extends over 15 amino acids. Germline values: CDR1 SGDLS, CDR2 YYNGEE. CDR3 sequence: CASSVVGEPYYGYTF. The CDR3 nucleotides are TGTGCCAGCAGCGTAGTCGGTGAACCTTACTATGGCTACACCTTC.

The chain recombines TRBV5-1 with TRBJ2-3, with D possibly being TRBD2 (6 bases). The germline gives CDR1 SGHRS, CDR2 YFSETQ. The length of the CDR3 is 16 residues. The V end lost 3 bases, the J end lost 0 bases, and 14 bases lay between the germline ends. CDR3 sequence reads: CASSSGRGTSTDTQYF. CDR3 bases: TGCGCCAGCAGCTCGGGCCGGGGGACTAGCACAGATACGCAGTATTTT.

The chain is built from TRBV9 and TRBJ1-1; TRBD1 matches at 7 bases. Germline trimming cut 6 bases from V and 5 bases from J; bases unmatched to any gene: 10. The CDR3 runs 14 residues. Germline loops: CDR1 SGDLS, CDR2 YYNGEE. CDR3 DNA: TGTGCCAGCAACCTCAGAGGGGGCAGAACTGAAGCTTTCTTT. It yields the protein CASNLRGGRTEAFF.

This clone was detected a few times. The rearrangement uses TRBV6-4 and TRBJ1-1; a weak D match, TRBD1 (5 bases). The CDR3 runs to 13 residues. Germline V CDR1 and CDR2: MRHNA, SNTAGT. V dropped 6 bases and J dropped 3 bases, with 11 bases sitting between them. The CDR3 sequence is CASSREVDTEAFF. The CDR3, as DNA: TGTGCCAGCAGCAGGGAGGTCGACACTGAAGCTTTCTTT.